This TCR beta chain was documented in a study of blood T cells in healthy people across ages. This CDR3 has 14 residues. Germline loops: CDR1 DFQATT, CDR2 SNEGSKA (reference sequence). The germline V and J ends were trimmed by 5 bases and 5 bases, with 19 bases remaining between them. Sample donors were healthy Caucasian individuals that came from Russia, aged roughly 6 to 95. A second 7 to 11 cycle PCR used barcoded and J-beta primers. In TCRdb, the 5' RACE reads were re-called with MiXCR into one record per CDR3 protein. The repertoire holds about 1.5 million distinct CDR3 sequences, around 40% seen once, with 4% in the top ten.

The rearrangement uses TRBV20-1 and TRBJ2-7, with D possibly being TRBD1 or TRBD2 (5 bases each). This TCR derives from a woman aged 18-29 years in good health. The sample consisted of blood. The CDR3 DNA reads TGCAGTGCTGACCGGGACCTCCCTGGAGACGAGCAGTACTTC. It specifies CSADRDLPGDEQYF.